The source of this T cell receptor (beta chain) is a study of T-cell memory formation after mild COVID-19. Broader study findings: Some SARS-CoV-2-responding clones were already detected in memory before infection. CD4+ clones that contracted lay mainly in CM and EM; CD8+ ones lay in EMRA.

For this clonotype: Its antigen is as yet unknown.

Trimming stripped 0 bases from V and 2 bases from J, with 9 bases between. This CDR3 has 14 amino acids. CDR1 is SGHRS, CDR2 YFSETQ, per germline. TCRdb recomputed calls from the 5' RACE reads with MiXCR, one row per CDR3 protein. The sample holds 110,000 or so distinct CDR3 sequences, 22% seen once. The source is a man younger than 35 who had mild COVID-19 (a few samples of this study predate the infection). Cell type and time point are not known. The chain carries TRBV5-1 and TRBJ2-7, with D tentatively TRBD1 (5 bases). The specimen sequenced was PBMCs or a T cell subset sorted from them (not recorded which). The CDR3 sequence is CASSLETETYEQYF. The CDR3 DNA reads as TGCGCCAGCAGCTTGGAGACAGAGACCTACGAGCAGTACTTC.